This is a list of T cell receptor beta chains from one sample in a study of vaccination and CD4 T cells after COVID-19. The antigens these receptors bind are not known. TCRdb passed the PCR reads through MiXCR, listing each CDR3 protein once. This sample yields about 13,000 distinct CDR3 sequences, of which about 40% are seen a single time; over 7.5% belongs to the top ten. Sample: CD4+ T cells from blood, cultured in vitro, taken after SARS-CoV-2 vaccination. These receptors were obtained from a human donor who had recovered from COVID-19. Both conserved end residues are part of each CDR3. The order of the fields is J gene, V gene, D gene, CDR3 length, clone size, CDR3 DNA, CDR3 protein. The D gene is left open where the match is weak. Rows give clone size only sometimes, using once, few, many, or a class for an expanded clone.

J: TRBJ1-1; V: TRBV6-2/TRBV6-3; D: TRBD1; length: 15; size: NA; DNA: TGTGCCAGCAGAGACAGGGGGCGGGGGAACACTGAAGCTTTCTTT; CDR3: CASRDRGRGNTEAFF
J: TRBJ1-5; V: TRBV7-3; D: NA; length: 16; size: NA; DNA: TGTGCCAGCAGCTTCACGGTAGAGTCCTCCCCACAGCCCCAGCATTTT; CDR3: CASSFTVESSPQPQHF
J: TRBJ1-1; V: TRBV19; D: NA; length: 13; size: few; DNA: TGTGCCAGTAGTATAGGGAGGAACACTGAAGCTTTCTTT; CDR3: CASSIGRNTEAFF
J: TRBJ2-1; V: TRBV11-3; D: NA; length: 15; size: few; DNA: TGTGCCAGCAGCTCCGTCATTGGACGGAGCAATGAGCAGTTCTTC; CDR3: CASSSVIGRSNEQFF
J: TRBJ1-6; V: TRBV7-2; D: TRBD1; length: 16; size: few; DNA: TGTGCCAGCAGCCCCCCAGGAGGGGGCGCAGGGTCACCCCTCCACTTT; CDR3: CASSPPGGGAGSPLHF
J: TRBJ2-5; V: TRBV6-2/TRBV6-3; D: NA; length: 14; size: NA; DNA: TGTGCCACAGGATCCGGGGAAGCGGGCGAGACCCAGTACTTC; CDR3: CATGSGEAGETQYF
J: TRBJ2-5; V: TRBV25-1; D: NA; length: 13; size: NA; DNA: TGTGCCAGCCCGAGGGCGGGCCCAGAGACCCAGTACTTC; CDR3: CASPRAGPETQYF
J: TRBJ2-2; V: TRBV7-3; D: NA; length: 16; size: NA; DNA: TGTGCCAGCAGCTTAATGCCCGGGAAGAATTCCGGGGAGCTGTTTTTT; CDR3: CASSLMPGKNSGELFF
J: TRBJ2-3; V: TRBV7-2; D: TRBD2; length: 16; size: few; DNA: TGTGCCAGCAGCTTAATTGGAGCGGGGGGGACAGATACGCAGTATTTT; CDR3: CASSLIGAGGTDTQYF
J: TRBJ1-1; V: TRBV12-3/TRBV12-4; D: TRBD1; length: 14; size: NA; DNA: TGTGCCAGCACCCGGAGGACAGGAAACACTGAAGCTTTCTTT; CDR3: CASTRRTGNTEAFF
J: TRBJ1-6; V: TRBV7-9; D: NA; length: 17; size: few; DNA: TGTGCCAGCAGCCCCCCGGGCTTTGGGACGGTGAATTCACCCCTCCACTTT; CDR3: CASSPPGFGTVNSPLHF
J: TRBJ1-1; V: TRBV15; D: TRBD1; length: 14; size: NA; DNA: TGTGCCACCAGCGAACAGGGGGAGGAGACTGAAGCTTTCTTT; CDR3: CATSEQGEETEAFF
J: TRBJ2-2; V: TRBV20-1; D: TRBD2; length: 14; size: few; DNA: TGCAGTGCCAAAAGCGGGAGCGACACCGGGGAGCTGTTTTTT; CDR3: CSAKSGSDTGELFF
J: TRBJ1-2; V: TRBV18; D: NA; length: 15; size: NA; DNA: TGTGCCAGCTCACTAACCGACGGCGGAAACTATGGCTACACCTTC; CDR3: CASSLTDGGNYGYTF
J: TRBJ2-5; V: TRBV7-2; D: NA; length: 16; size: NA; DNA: TGTGCCAGCAGCTTATTCCCACGGCTAGCCCAAGAGACCCAGTACTTC; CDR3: CASSLFPRLAQETQYF
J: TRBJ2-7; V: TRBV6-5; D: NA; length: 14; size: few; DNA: TGTGCCAGCAGTTACCTAGTGGGGGTCTACGAGCAGTACTTC; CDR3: CASSYLVGVYEQYF
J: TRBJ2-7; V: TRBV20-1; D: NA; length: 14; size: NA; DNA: TGCAGTGCTAGAGCCACCGGGCAGAAATACGAGCAGTACTTC; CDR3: CSARATGQKYEQYF
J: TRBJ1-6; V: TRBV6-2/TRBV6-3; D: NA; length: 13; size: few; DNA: TGTGCCAGCAGTTCCCAAGGTTCAACACCCCTCCACTTT; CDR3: CASSSQGSTPLHF
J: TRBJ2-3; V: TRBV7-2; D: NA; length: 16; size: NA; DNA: TGTGCCAGCAGCTTAGAGGCCGGCCGGAGCACAGATACGCAGTATTTT; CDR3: CASSLEAGRSTDTQYF
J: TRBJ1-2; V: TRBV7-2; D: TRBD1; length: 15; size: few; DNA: TGTGCCAGCAGCCTAGAGGTACAGGGGTTGTATGGCTACACCTTC; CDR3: CASSLEVQGLYGYTF
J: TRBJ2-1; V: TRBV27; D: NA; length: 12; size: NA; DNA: TGTGCCAGCAGTTTATCCAGAACTGAGCAGTTCTTC; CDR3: CASSLSRTEQFF
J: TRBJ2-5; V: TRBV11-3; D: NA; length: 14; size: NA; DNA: TGTGCCAGCAGCTTCACGCCAGATCAAGAGACCCAGTACTTC; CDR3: CASSFTPDQETQYF
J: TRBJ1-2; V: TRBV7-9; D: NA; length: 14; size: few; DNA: TGTGCCAGCAGCTTGCAGACAGAGGGTGTTGGCTACACCTTC; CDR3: CASSLQTEGVGYTF
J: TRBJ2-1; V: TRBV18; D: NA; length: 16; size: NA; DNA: TGTGCCAGCTCACCGTCGGGGTGGGGCTCCTACAATGAGCAGTTCTTC; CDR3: CASSPSGWGSYNEQFF
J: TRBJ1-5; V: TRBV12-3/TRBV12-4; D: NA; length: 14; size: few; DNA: TGTGCCAGCAGGGGTATAAATGGTGGCCAGCCCCAGCATTTT; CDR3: CASRGINGGQPQHF
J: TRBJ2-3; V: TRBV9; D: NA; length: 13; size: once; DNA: TGTGCCAGCAGCGGGACCCTGGACCATACGCAGTATTTT; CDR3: CASSGTLDHTQYF